One sample yielded the 19 T cell receptor beta chains listed below, sequenced in a study of blood T cell repertoires in COVID-19. Sequencing used immunoSEQ multiplex PCR; TCRdb keeps in-frame clones, though not all of them. The data contain 250,000 to 350,000 clones, about 87% of them singletons. Specimen: peripheral blood. The source of these receptors is a woman between 50 and 59 years old with COVID-19, enrolled during active disease.

The rearrangement links TRBV5-4 to TRBJ1-2; D is possibly TRBD1 (6 bases). The CDR3 spans 15 residues. V shed 7 bases and J shed 0 bases, with 16 bases lying between them. The germline gives CDR1 SGHNT, CDR2 YYREEE (reference sequence). The CDR3 nucleotides read TGTGCCAGCTCACGGTGGACAGTTTCTAACTATGGCTACACCTTC. It is translated as CASSRWTVSNYGYTF.

This rearrangement joins TRBV29-1 to TRBJ1-2, with D tentatively TRBD1 (5 bases). Per the germline V gene, CDR1 is SQVTM and CDR2 is ANQGSEA. The CDR3 covers 15 residues. Trimming took 3 bases from V and 2 from J, leaving 16 bases between them. CDR3: CSVDGAPQRNYGYTF. The CDR3 bases are TGCAGCGTTGATGGGGCACCCCAGAGGAACTATGGCTACACCTTC.

The CDR3 DNA reads as TGTGCCAGTAGAAGTAGCGGGAGAAGAGAGACCCAGTACTTC. Amino acid sequence: CASRSSGRRETQYF. The chain has TRBV19 and TRBJ2-5, with 9 bases aligning to TRBD2. This CDR3 has 14 residues. V shed 6 bases, J shed 4 bases, and the junction held 6 bases outside the gene matches. Germline V lookup: CDR1 LNHDA, CDR2 SQIVND (reference sequence).

The chain carries TRBV30 and TRBJ2-7, with 8 bases aligning to TRBD2. The CDR3 is made up of 14 amino acids. Germline values: CDR1 GTSNPN, CDR2 SVGIG (reference sequence). V lost 1 base to trimming and J lost 2 bases; unmatched junction nucleotides: 4. The CDR3 spells CAWSDREGAYEQYF. CDR3 sequence (DNA): TGTGCCTGGAGTGATCGGGAGGGCGCCTACGAGCAGTACTTC.

The chain joins TRBV9 to TRBJ1-6; TRBD1 might be the D (5 bases). Deletions cut 0 bases from V and 7 bases from J, with 14 bases between. From germline, CDR1 is SGDLS and CDR2 YYNGEE. The CDR3 contains 16 residues. CDR3 nucleotides: TGTGCCAGCAGCGTAGAAACAGGACAAGGGAATTCACCCCTCCACTTT. It yields the protein CASSVETGQGNSPLHF.

Turning to this clone: Germline is not matched at one junction end, which may reflect a read error. The V and J genes are TRBV5-6 and TRBJ1-2; perhaps TRBD1 as D (6 bases). Germline loops: CDR1 SGHDT, CDR2 YYEEEE. CDR3 size: 13 residues. The DNA for the CDR3 is TGTGCCAGCAGCCCCCGGGACATTTTTAGTTCCAGCTTC. Its protein is CASSPRDIFSSSF.

J is TRBJ1-1 and V is TRBV4-1; D is perhaps TRBD1 (6 bases). CDR1 and CDR2 from the germline V gene are MGHRA and YSYEKL. CDR3 size: 17 residues. Trimming cost V 0 bases and J 9 bases, with 23 bases left between them. CDR3 DNA sequence: TGCGCCAGCAGCCAAGATCCCCCCGGCGGGCAGGGGAGCCAAGCTTTCTTT. This gives the protein CASSQDPPGGQGSQAFF.

The chain has TRBV2 and TRBJ2-3; 13 positions match TRBD2. In germline, CDR1 is SNHLY, CDR2 FYNNEI. The V segment lost 7 bases and the J segment 10 bases; nucleotides outside the gene matches: 8. This CDR3 is 14 amino acids long. The CDR3 spells CASTGLAGESAQYF. The CDR3 DNA is TGTGCCAGCACCGGACTAGCGGGAGAAAGTGCGCAGTATTTT.

The gene calls are TRBV7-2 and TRBJ1-1; 10 bases align to TRBD1. V shed 5 bases and J 4 bases; nucleotides not matched to a gene: 4. CDR1 and CDR2 from the germline V gene are SGHTA and FQGNSA. This CDR3 has 14 residues. CDR3 DNA sequence: TGTGCCAGCAGCCCATGGACAGGGGGCACTGAAGCTTTCTTT. Translation gives CASSPWTGGTEAFF.

This sequence joins TRBV6-5 and TRBJ2-5, with 9 bases lining up with TRBD2. CDR1 is MNHEY, CDR2 SVGAGI, per germline. V lost 4 bases to trimming and J lost 4 bases; unmatched junction nucleotides: 1. The CDR3 runs to 13 residues. In nucleotides, the CDR3 is TGTGCCAGCAGTTTTAGCGGGAGAGAGACCCAGTACTTC. Translated, it gives CASSFSGRETQYF.

This sequence joins TRBV7-3 and TRBJ2-7; 11 nucleotides line up with TRBD2. With V trimmed by 5 bases and J by 5 bases, 5 bases remained unmatched. The CDR3 totals 14 residues. Germline V gene lookup returns CDR1 SGHTA and CDR2 FQGTGA. This CDR3 is CASSPSGRMNEQYF. In DNA, the CDR3 is TGTGCCAGCAGCCCTAGCGGGAGGATGAACGAGCAGTACTTC.

This clone occurred once. The chain uses TRBV10-3 and TRBJ2-5; 10 positions match TRBD1. This CDR3 is 16 amino acids long. The V and J ends lost 3 bases and 3 bases, in that order; junction bases with no gene match: 7. CDR1 is ENHRY and CDR2 is SYGVKD in the germline V gene. Written as DNA, the CDR3 is TGTGCCATCAGTGATAGGGGACAGGGGCTGGAAGAGACCCAGTACTTC. It specifies CAISDRGQGLEETQYF.

V usage is TRBV4-3 and J usage is TRBJ1-1; D is perhaps TRBD1 (6 bases). This CDR3 region has 17 residues. V shed 2 bases and J shed 1 base, with 17 bases lying between them. From germline, CDR1 is LGHNA and CDR2 YSLEER. CDR3 residues: CASSQPPGGTRNTEAFF. The CDR3 nucleotides read TGCGCCAGCAGCCAACCTCCGGGAGGGACACGGAACACTGAAGCTTTCTTT.

This chain uses TRBV4-1 with TRBJ2-7; perhaps TRBD2 as D (5 bases). The CDR3 has 15 residues. CDR1 is MGHRA, CDR2 YSYEKL, per germline. The ends were cut back, 4 bases at V and 0 bases at J, with 13 bases in the middle. The CDR3 is CASSRPQGSSYEQYF. CDR3 nucleotide sequence: TGCGCCAGCAGCCGCCCCCAAGGGAGCTCCTACGAGCAGTACTTC.

V gene TRBV19 combines with J gene TRBJ2-1; D unclear. The CDR3 has 15 amino acids. With 1 base removed from V and 0 bases from J, the gap between germline ends came to 7 bases. Germline assignment: CDR1 LNHDA and CDR2 SQIVND (reference sequence). CDR3 sequence reads: CASSIGTISYNEQFF. In DNA form, the CDR3 reads TGTGCCAGTAGTATAGGCACTATCTCCTACAATGAGCAGTTCTTC. The full variable domain, in which reference TRBV19 and TRBJ2-1 provide the parts outside the CDR3, is DGGITQSPKYLFRKEGQNVTLSCEQNLNHDAMYWYRQDPGQGLRLIYYSQIVNDFQKGDIAEGYSVSREKKESFPLTVTSAQKNPTAFYLCASSIGTISYNEQFFGPGTRLTVL.

This chain links TRBV9 with TRBJ2-7; 7 bases map to TRBD1. The V segment lost 4 bases and the J segment 0 bases; nucleotides outside the gene matches: 10. The germline gives CDR1 SGDLS, CDR2 YYNGEE. The CDR3 totals 16 residues. The CDR3 region has the DNA TGTGCCAGCAGCCCAGTGACAGGGTCCAACTCCTACGAGCAGTACTTC. Its translation: CASSPVTGSNSYEQYF.

This chain links TRBV2 with TRBJ1-2; no clear D gene. V gave up 6 bases and J gave up 5 bases, with 13 bases separating them. Germline values: CDR1 SNHLY, CDR2 FYNNEI. The CDR3 is made up of 13 amino acids. The CDR3 bases are TGTGCCAGCAGATCCCGGGAGAGATATGGCTACACCTTC. It specifies CASRSRERYGYTF.

V gene TRBV30 combines with J gene TRBJ2-5; 13 bases agree with TRBD2. V gave up 2 bases and J gave up 3 bases; unmatched junction bases: 6. CDR1 GTSNPN and CDR2 SVGIG come from the germline V gene (reference sequence). The length of the CDR3 is 16 residues. The CDR3 region is CAWSRGLAGTEETQYF. The CDR3 DNA sequence: TGTGCCTGGAGTAGGGGACTAGCGGGAACCGAAGAGACCCAGTACTTC. Drawing the rest from reference TRBV30 and TRBJ2-5, the complete variable domain is SQTIHQWPATLVQPVGSPLSLECTVEGTSNPNLYWYRQAAGRGLQLLFYSVGIGQISSEVPQNLSASRPQDRQFILSSKKLLLSDSGFYLCAWSRGLAGTEETQYFGPGTRLLVL.

The chain employs TRBV19 and TRBJ1-1, with 11 nucleotides matching TRBD1. The CDR3 extends over 15 amino acids. The V and J ends lost 5 bases and 5 bases, in that order; junction bases with no gene match: 7. The germline V gene has CDR1 LNHDA and CDR2 SQIVND (reference sequence). CDR3 sequence: CASSVGQGVNTEAFF. In DNA, the CDR3 is TGTGCCAGTAGTGTGGGACAGGGGGTAAATACTGAAGCTTTCTTT.